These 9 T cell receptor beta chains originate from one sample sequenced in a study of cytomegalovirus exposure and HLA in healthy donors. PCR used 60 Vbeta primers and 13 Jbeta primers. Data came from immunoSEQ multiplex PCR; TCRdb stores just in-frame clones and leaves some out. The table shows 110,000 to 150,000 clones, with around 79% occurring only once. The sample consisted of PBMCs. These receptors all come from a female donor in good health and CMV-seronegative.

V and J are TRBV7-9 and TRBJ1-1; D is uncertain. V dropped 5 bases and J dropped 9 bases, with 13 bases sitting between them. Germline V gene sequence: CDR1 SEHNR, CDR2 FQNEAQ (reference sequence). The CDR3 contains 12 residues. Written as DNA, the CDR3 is TGTGCCAGCAGCACCCCCCGTAGTAAAGCTTTCTTT. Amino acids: CASSTPRSKAFF.

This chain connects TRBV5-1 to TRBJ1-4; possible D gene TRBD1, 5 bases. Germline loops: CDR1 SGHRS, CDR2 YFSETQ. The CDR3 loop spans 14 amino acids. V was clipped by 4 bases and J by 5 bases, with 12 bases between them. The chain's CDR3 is CASSRGTANEKLFF. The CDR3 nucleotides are TGCGCCAGCAGCCGCGGGACCGCGAATGAAAAACTGTTTTTT.

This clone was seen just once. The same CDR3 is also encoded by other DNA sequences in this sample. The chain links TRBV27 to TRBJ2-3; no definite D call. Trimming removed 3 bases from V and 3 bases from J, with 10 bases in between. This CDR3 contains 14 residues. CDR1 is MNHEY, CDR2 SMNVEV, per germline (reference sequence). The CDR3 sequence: CASSFRPRTDTQYF. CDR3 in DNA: TGTGCCAGCAGTTTCCGGCCTAGGACAGATACGCAGTATTTT.

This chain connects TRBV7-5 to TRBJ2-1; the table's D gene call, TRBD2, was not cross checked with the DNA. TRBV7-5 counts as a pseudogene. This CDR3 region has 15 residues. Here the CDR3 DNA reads TGTGTCAGAAGCTTAGAGGGGGGGGGTAGCAATGAGCAGTTCTTC. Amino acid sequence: CVRSLEGGGSNEQFF.

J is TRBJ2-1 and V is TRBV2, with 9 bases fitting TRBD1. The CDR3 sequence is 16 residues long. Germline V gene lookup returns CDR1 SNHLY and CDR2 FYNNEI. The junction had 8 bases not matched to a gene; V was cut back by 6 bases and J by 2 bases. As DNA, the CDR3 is TGTGCCAGCAGCGCCTCCGGGACAGGGACCTACAATGAGCAGTTCTTC. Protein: CASSASGTGTYNEQFF.

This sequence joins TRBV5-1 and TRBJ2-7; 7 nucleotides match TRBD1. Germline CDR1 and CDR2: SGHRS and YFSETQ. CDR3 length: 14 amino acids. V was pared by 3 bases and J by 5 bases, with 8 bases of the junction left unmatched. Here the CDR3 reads CASSSDRASDEQYF. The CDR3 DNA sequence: TGCGCCAGCAGCTCTGACAGGGCTTCGGACGAGCAGTACTTC.

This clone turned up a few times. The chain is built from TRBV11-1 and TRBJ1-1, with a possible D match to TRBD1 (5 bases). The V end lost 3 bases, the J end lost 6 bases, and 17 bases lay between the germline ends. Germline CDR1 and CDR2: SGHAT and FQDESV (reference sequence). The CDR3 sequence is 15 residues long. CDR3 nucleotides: TGTGCCAGCAGCTTCCGACTGGGGGGGGGAGCTGAAGCTTTCTTT. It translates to CASSFRLGGGAEAFF.

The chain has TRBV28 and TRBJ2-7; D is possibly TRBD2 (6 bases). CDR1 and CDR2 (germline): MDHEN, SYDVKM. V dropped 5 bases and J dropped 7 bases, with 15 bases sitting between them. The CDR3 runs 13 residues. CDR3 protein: CASSPLGGGEQYF. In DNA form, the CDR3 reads TGTGCCAGCAGTCCCCTCGGGGGTGGAGAGCAGTACTTC.

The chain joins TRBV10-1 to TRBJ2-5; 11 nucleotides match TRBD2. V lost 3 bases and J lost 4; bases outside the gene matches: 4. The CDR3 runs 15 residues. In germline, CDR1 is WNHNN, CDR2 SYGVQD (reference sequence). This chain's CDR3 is CASSEGTSGRETQYF. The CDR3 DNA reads TGCGCCAGCAGTGAAGGTACTAGCGGGAGAGAGACCCAGTACTTC.